The 27 T cell receptor beta chains listed next were all sequenced from one sample in a study of Ad26.COV2.S vaccination and SARS-CoV-2 variants (dated by TCRdb to the early 2020s). The library was prepared using the immunoSEQ multiplex PCR assay. TCRdb holds this immuneACCESS table with in-frame rearrangements only. Some clones are missing; in checked studies, unresolved V genes explain under half, and the rest has no known cause. The sample table shows some 450,000 clones, and around 91% are seen once. The ten largest clones represent roughly 3.9% of the sample. The treatment or condition label here, explained by the study, means: 19 received Ad26.COV2.S at low or high dose, single or two shots; about five received placebo; per-sample allocation not given. For vaccine and placebo recipients, repertoires were sequenced using samples collected on day 63 after the first injection. The sequenced sample was peripheral blood, obtained in a trial of Ad26.COV2.S vaccine versus placebo. These receptors were collected from a person aged 18-60 years who received the Ad26.COV2.S COVID-19 vaccine or a placebo.

This chain links TRBV6-1 with TRBJ2-3, with TRBD2 matching over 9 bases. V dropped 3 bases and J dropped 5; count of bases not matched to a gene: 9. This CDR3 is 16 amino acids long. CDR1 is MNHNS, CDR2 SASEGT, per germline. The CDR3 bases are TGTGCCAGCAGTGAGGTGTTAGCGGGAGTGAAAGATACGCAGTATTTT. This codes for CASSEVLAGVKDTQYF.

The chain employs TRBV14 and TRBJ1-5, with 7 positions matching TRBD1. Germline CDR1 is SGHDN and CDR2 is FVKESK. Trimming removed 3 bases from V and 0 bases from J; junction bases left unmatched: 11. This CDR3 is 18 amino acids long. DNA for the CDR3: TGTGCCAGCAGCCACAGCCGCAGGGGGGGGAGTAGCAATCAGCCCCAGCATTTT. Translating gives CASSHSRRGGSSNQPQHF. The whole variable domain, remainder taken from reference TRBV14 and TRBJ1-5, is EAGVTQFPSHSVIEKGQTVTLRCDPISGHDNLYWYRRVMGKEIKFLLHFVKESKQDESGMPNNRFLAERTGGTYSTLKVQPAELEDSGVYFCASSHSRRGGSSNQPQHFGDGTRLSIL.

The rearrangement joins TRBV5-6 to TRBJ2-3; D tentatively reads TRBD1 or TRBD2 (6 bases each). The CDR3 covers 17 residues. V dropped 3 bases and J dropped 5 bases, with 22 bases sitting between them. CDR1 and CDR2 from the germline V gene are SGHDT and YYEEEE. The CDR3 bases are TGTGCCAGCAGCTCCCCGGGGGCTCCCGCCGATAGAGATACGCAGTATTTT. It encodes CASSSPGAPADRDTQYF.

This clone was counted a single time. The genes are TRBV19 and TRBJ2-1, with 8 bases matching TRBD1. Germline V gene lookup returns CDR1 LNHDA and CDR2 SQIVND (reference sequence). The CDR3 contains 14 residues. The trim removed 2 bases at V and 10 bases at J, leaving 7 bases unmatched. The CDR3 here is CASSISGRGQEQFF. The CDR3 region has the DNA TGTGCCAGTAGTATAAGTGGCAGGGGGCAGGAGCAGTTCTTC.

The chain has TRBV4-2 and TRBJ2-3; TRBD2 matches at 7 bases. Germline assignment: CDR1 LGHNA and CDR2 YNFKEQ. This CDR3 comprises 17 residues. The ends lost 1 base at V and 3 bases at J; junction bases unmatched: 10. The CDR3 loop is CASSQGRREGATDTQYF. In DNA form, the CDR3 reads TGTGCCAGCAGCCAAGGGAGAAGGGAGGGTGCGACAGATACGCAGTATTTT.

This clone occurred once. This chain joins TRBV7-3 and TRBJ2-1, with 8 bases lining up with TRBD2. Germline CDR1 and CDR2: SGHTA and FQGTGA. This CDR3 contains 15 residues. Losses at the gene ends were 2 bases for V and 8 bases for J; bases not matched to a gene: 8. The CDR3 nucleotides read TGTGCCAGCAGCTTACTCCCGGGACTAGTATATGAGCAGTTCTTC. This codes for CASSLLPGLVYEQFF.

The chain uses TRBV5-6 and TRBJ2-7; no clear D. Germline V gene sequence: CDR1 SGHDT, CDR2 YYEEEE. Trimming took 4 bases from V and 6 from J, leaving 14 bases between them. CDR3 size: 13 residues. Here the CDR3 DNA reads TGTGCCAGCAGCCTAGGTGGATGGTTCGAGCAGTACTTC. Residues: CASSLGGWFEQYF.

This chain's CDR3 is CASREGQGSSEQYF. The CDR3 bases are TGTGCCAGCAGGGAGGGACAGGGGAGCTCCGAGCAGTACTTC. V is TRBV6-5 and J is TRBJ2-7; 10 nucleotides match TRBD1. Per germline, CDR1 MNHEY and CDR2 SVGAGI. The CDR3 has 14 amino acids. With 6 bases clipped from V and 6 bases from J, the junction kept 8 bases outside the gene matches.

J is TRBJ2-5 and V is TRBV9, with D perhaps TRBD1 (6 bases). Germline-derived CDR1 and CDR2 are SGDLS and YYNGEE. This CDR3 is 15 amino acids long. Trimming removed 3 bases from V and 1 base from J, with 13 bases in between. CDR3 DNA: TGTGCCAGCAGCGAGGGGGACATACCCCAAGAGACCCAGTACTTC. This gives the protein CASSEGDIPQETQYF.

V gene TRBV5-1 combines with J gene TRBJ1-1; D may be TRBD1 (6 bases). Germline V lookup: CDR1 SGHRS, CDR2 YFSETQ. CDR3 size: 16 residues. Trimming stripped 6 bases from V and 0 bases from J, with 18 bases between. The DNA of the CDR3 is TGCGCCAGCATGGTGGACAGTTATGAGATGAACACTGAAGCTTTCTTT. Translation: CASMVDSYEMNTEAFF.

A few counts support this clone. The chain carries TRBV27 and TRBJ2-2; D call uncertain. The CDR3 covers 13 residues. The germline V gene encodes CDR1 MNHEY and CDR2 SMNVEV (reference sequence). V lost 2 bases to trimming and J lost 0 bases, with 1 base between them. Here the CDR3 DNA reads TGTGCCAGCAGTTTACCGAACACCGGGGAGCTGTTTTTT. Its translation: CASSLPNTGELFF.

This clone was seen just once. The V and J genes are TRBV10-3 and TRBJ1-3, with unresolved D. Germline V gene lookup returns CDR1 ENHRY and CDR2 SYGVKD. Trimming took off 0 bases at V and 4 bases at J, with 10 bases between the two ends. The CDR3 length is 15 residues. DNA of the CDR3: TGTGCCATCAGTGAGTCGGGCAGCAGGGGAAACACCATATATTTT. As protein: CAISESGSRGNTIYF.

In its sample, this clone was seen once. V gene TRBV7-2 combines with J gene TRBJ2-5, with 8 bases identical to TRBD2. CDR3 length: 13 amino acids. V dropped 5 bases and J dropped 5; count of bases not matched to a gene: 4. Germline CDR1 and CDR2: SGHTA and FQGNSA. The DNA of the CDR3 is TGTGCCAGCAGCCCGGGGGGGACCGAGACCCAGTACTTC. This encodes CASSPGGTETQYF.

The V call is TRBV9, the J call TRBJ2-7; D not certain. CDR1 and CDR2 (germline): SGDLS, YYNGEE. This CDR3 region has 14 residues. Trimming removed 4 bases at V and 5 bases at J, with 16 bases between. The CDR3 region has the DNA TGTGCCAGCAGCCAGTCATGGAACCCCCACGAGCAGTACTTC. This translates into CASSQSWNPHEQYF.

This clone was detected only once. V and J are TRBV6-2 or TRBV6-3 and TRBJ1-2; a weak D match, TRBD1 (5 bases). There are 13 residues in the CDR3. V lost 2 bases and J 4 bases, leaving 8 bases between the germline ends. The V gene's germline CDR1 is MNHEY and CDR2 SVGEGT. CDR3 loop: CASSYDRFYGYTF. As DNA, the CDR3 is TGTGCCAGCAGTTACGACAGATTCTATGGCTACACCTTC.

The count of this clone is one. The rearrangement joins TRBV28 to TRBJ2-1; TRBD2 matches at 11 bases. Germline V gene lookup returns CDR1 MDHEN and CDR2 SYDVKM. Trimming removed 4 bases from V and 9 bases from J; junction bases left unmatched: 11. The CDR3 runs 16 residues. CDR3 sequence: CASSSLRSGRATEQFF. Written as DNA, the CDR3 is TGTGCCAGCAGTTCTCTTCGTAGCGGGAGGGCCACTGAGCAGTTCTTC.

The chain combines TRBV9 with TRBJ1-5; perhaps TRBD1 as D (6 bases). Germline V lookup: CDR1 SGDLS, CDR2 YYNGEE. The CDR3 consists of 15 residues. The V end lost 3 bases, the J end lost 1 base, and 11 bases lay between the germline ends. This CDR3 is CASSASGTSNQPQHF. For the CDR3, the DNA is TGTGCCAGCAGCGCCTCCGGGACAAGCAATCAGCCCCAGCATTTT.

Here the CDR3 reads CASSLTAGRATEQFF. The CDR3 DNA follows: TGCGCCAGCAGCTTAACGGCCGGGAGGGCCACTGAGCAGTTCTTC. The rearrangement links TRBV5-1 to TRBJ2-1; 8 nucleotides match TRBD2. This CDR3 is 15 amino acids long. Trimming cost V 2 bases and J 9 bases; bases outside gene matches: 10. Germline V gives CDR1 SGHRS, CDR2 YFSETQ.

V usage is TRBV3-1 (or the pseudogene TRBV3-2) and J usage is TRBJ2-7, with 7 bases matching TRBD1. The CDR3 is 14 amino acids. Germline values: CDR1 LGHDT, CDR2 YNNKEL (reference sequence). The V gene end was trimmed by 2 bases and the J gene end by 5 bases; junction bases not matched to a gene: 6. CDR3: CASSQPDREHEQYF. CDR3 nucleotide sequence: TGTGCCAGCAGCCAACCAGACAGGGAGCACGAGCAGTACTTC.

The J gene is TRBJ2-3, the V gene TRBV28; TRBD2 aligns across 10 bases. Germline CDR1 MDHEN, CDR2 SYDVKM. The CDR3 spans 16 residues. J gave up 2 bases and V 4 bases, and 6 bases lay outside the gene matches. The CDR3 nucleotides are TGTGCCAGCAGTTCTGGAGCGGGAGGGCCCACAGATACGCAGTATTTT. Translated: CASSSGAGGPTDTQYF.

V and J are TRBV28 and TRBJ2-7; 10 nucleotides line up with TRBD1. V was clipped by 7 bases and J by 5 bases; unmatched bases: 11. Per the germline V gene, CDR1 is MDHEN and CDR2 is SYDVKM. The length of the CDR3 is 15 residues. This chain's CDR3 is CASTLRTGGGDEQYF. The CDR3 nucleotides are TGTGCCAGCACCCTCCGGACAGGGGGAGGGGACGAGCAGTACTTC.

The gene calls are TRBV28 and TRBJ1-6; possibly TRBD1 for D (5 bases). The CDR3 is 18 residues long. With 5 bases removed from V and 0 bases from J, the gap between germline ends came to 17 bases. Germline V gene sequence: CDR1 MDHEN, CDR2 SYDVKM. CDR3 amino acids: CASSLGTKRSSYNSPLHF. CDR3 coding DNA: TGTGCCAGCAGTCTCGGGACCAAACGGAGCTCCTATAATTCACCCCTCCACTTT. The variable domain in full, completed from reference TRBV28 and TRBJ1-6, reads DVKVTQSSRYLVKRTGEKVFLECVQDMDHENMFWYRQDPGLGLRLIYFSYDVKMKEKGDIPEGYSVSREKKERFSLILESASTNQTSMYLCASSLGTKRSSYNSPLHFGNGTRLTVT.

The J gene is TRBJ2-1, the V gene TRBV9, with TRBD2 identical over 7 bases. Per the germline V gene, CDR1 is SGDLS and CDR2 is YYNGEE. V trimming: 0 bases; J trimming: 8 bases; junction bases outside the gene matches: 5. The CDR3 spans 14 residues. The CDR3 DNA is TGTGCCAGCAGCGTAGTCGGGAGCGGGGATGAGCAGTTCTTC. Amino acid sequence: CASSVVGSGDEQFF.

The rearrangement joins TRBV20-1 to TRBJ2-3, with D perhaps TRBD2 (5 bases). The V end lost 3 bases, the J end lost 4 bases, and 5 bases lay between the germline ends. CDR1 is DFQATT, CDR2 SNEGSKA, per germline (reference sequence). There are 11 residues in the CDR3. This chain's CDR3 is CSASGADTQYF. The CDR3 DNA reads TGCAGTGCTAGCGGGGCAGATACGCAGTATTTT.

The V and J genes are TRBV19 and TRBJ1-1; a possible D gene is TRBD1 (5 bases). Germline values: CDR1 LNHDA, CDR2 SQIVND (reference sequence). The CDR3 length is 13 residues. With 3 bases removed from V and 7 bases from J, the gap between germline ends came to 12 bases. The CDR3 region has the DNA TGTGCCAGTAGTATGACTGGGACGTTTGAAGCTTTCTTT. Encoded protein: CASSMTGTFEAFF.

V usage is TRBV24-1 and J usage is TRBJ2-2, with TRBD2 matching 9 bases. CDR3 size: 18 residues. The germline V gene has CDR1 KGHDR and CDR2 SFDVKD. Losses at the gene ends were 4 bases for V and 0 bases for J; bases not matched to a gene: 8. The CDR3, as DNA: TGTGCCACCAGTGAACCCCCGACTAGCGGCTCGAACACCGGGGAGCTGTTTTTT. Translated: CATSEPPTSGSNTGELFF.

The CDR3 loop reads CASSLSGGSYGYTF. Here the CDR3 DNA reads TGTGCCAGCAGTTTATCGGGAGGGAGCTATGGCTACACCTTC. The rearrangement joins TRBV27 to TRBJ1-2; D is unclear. This CDR3 spans 14 amino acids. The V end lost 0 bases, the J end lost 4 bases, and 9 bases lay between the germline ends. In germline, CDR1 is MNHEY, CDR2 SMNVEV (reference sequence).